This T cell receptor beta chain was captured by sequencing in a study of pediatric ulcerative colitis. The data were produced by immunoSEQ multiplex PCR, yet TCRdb's version contains in-frame clones alone and is incomplete. The sample gives 50,000 to 65,000 clones, approximately 87% of which show up once; around 3.5% is in the top ten. This CDR3 has 13 residues. The V end was cut by 1 base, the J end by 4 bases, with 7 bases between. CDR1 is MNHEY, CDR2 SMNVEV, per germline (reference sequence). A remark on this clone: What it binds is not known.

Broader study findings: Substantially fewer templates came from a couple of patients' blood samples. Clonal expansions reduced rectal repertoire diversity in acute severe colitis. Ulcerative colitis patients shared more blood-rectal clones than controls.

Blood was drawn at the time of colonoscopy. The TCR sequence derives from a boy younger than 18 with severe ulcerative colitis. Sequencing was performed on blood. J is TRBJ1-1 and V is TRBV27; D is possibly TRBD1 (6 bases). For the CDR3, the DNA is TGTGCCAGCAGTTTATTGGGGGCCACTGAAGCTTTCTTT. Protein product: CASSLLGATEAFF.